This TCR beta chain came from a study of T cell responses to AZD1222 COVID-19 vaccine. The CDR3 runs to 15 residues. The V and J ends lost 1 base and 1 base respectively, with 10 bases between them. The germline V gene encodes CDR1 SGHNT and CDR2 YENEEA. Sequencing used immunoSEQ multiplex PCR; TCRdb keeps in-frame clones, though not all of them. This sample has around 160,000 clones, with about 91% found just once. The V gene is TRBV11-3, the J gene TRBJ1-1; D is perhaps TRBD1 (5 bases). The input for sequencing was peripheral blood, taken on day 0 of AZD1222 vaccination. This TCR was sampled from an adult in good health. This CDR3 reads CASSLGGRGNTEAFF. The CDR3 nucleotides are TGTGCCAGCAGCTTAGGGGGCAGAGGGAACACTGAAGCTTTCTTT.